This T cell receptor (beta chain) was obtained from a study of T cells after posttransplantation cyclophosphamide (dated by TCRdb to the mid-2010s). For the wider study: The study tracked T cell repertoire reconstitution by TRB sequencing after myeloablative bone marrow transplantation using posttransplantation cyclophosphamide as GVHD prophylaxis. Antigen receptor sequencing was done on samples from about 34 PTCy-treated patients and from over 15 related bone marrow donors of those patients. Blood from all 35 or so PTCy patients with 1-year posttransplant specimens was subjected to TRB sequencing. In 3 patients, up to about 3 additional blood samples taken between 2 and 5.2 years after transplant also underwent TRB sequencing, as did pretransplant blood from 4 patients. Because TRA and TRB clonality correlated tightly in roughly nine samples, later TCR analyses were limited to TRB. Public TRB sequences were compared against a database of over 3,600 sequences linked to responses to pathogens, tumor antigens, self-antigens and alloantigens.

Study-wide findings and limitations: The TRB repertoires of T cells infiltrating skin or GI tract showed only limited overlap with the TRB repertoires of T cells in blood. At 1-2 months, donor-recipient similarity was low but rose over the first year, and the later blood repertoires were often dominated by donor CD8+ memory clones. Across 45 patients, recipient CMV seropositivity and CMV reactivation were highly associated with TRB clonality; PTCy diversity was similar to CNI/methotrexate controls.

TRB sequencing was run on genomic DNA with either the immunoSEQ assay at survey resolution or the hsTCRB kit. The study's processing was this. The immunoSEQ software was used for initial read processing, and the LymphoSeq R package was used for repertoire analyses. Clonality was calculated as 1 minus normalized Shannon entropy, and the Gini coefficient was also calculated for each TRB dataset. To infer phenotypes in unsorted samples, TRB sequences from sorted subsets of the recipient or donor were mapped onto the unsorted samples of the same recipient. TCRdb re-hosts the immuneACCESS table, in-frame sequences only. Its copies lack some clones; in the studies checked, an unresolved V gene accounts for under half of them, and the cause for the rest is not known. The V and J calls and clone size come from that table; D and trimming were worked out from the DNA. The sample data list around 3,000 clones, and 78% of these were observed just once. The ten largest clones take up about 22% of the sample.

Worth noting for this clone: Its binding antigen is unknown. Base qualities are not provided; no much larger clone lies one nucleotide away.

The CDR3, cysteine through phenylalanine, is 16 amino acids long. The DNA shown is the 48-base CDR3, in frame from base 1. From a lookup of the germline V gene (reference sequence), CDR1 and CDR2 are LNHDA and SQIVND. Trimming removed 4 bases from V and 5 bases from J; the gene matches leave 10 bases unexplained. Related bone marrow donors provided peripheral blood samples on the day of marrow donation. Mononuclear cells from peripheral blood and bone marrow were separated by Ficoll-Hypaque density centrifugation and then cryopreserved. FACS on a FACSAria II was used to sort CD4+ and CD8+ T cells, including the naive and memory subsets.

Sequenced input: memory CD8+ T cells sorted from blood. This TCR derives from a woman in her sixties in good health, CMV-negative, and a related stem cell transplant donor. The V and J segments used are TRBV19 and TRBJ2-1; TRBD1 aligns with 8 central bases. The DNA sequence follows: TGTGCCAGTAGTACCCCGGACAGGGTGGGTAACAATGAGCAGTTCTTC. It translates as CASSTPDRVGNNEQFF. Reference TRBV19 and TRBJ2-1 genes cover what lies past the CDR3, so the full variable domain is DGGITQSPKYLFRKEGQNVTLSCEQNLNHDAMYWYRQDPGQGLRLIYYSQIVNDFQKGDIAEGYSVSREKKESFPLTVTSAQKNPTAFYLCASSTPDRVGNNEQFFGPGTRLTVL.